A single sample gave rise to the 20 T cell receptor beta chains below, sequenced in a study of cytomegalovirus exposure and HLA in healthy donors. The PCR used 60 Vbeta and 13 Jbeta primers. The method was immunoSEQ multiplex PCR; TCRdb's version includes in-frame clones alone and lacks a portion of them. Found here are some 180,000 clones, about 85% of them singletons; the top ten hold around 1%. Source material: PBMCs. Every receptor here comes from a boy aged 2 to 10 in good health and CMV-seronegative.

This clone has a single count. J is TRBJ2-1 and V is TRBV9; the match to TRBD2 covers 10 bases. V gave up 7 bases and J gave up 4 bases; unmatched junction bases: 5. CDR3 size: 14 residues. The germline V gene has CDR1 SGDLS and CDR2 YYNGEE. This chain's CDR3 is CASGRTSGYNEQFF. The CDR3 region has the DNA TGTGCCAGCGGTAGGACTAGCGGTTACAATGAGCAGTTCTTC.

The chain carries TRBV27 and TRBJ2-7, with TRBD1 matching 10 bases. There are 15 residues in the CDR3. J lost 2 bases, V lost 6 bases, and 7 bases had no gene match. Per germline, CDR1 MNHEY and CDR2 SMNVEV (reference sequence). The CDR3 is CASSLGDRGPYEQYF. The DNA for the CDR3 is TGTGCCAGCAGCCTAGGGGACAGGGGCCCCTACGAGCAGTACTTC.

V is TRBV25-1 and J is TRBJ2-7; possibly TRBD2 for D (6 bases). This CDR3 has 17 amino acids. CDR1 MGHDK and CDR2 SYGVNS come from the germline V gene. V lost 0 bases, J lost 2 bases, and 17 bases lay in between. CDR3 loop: CASSEYGGAGYTYEQYF. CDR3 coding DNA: TGTGCCAGCAGTGAATACGGGGGTGCGGGTTATACCTACGAGCAGTACTTC.

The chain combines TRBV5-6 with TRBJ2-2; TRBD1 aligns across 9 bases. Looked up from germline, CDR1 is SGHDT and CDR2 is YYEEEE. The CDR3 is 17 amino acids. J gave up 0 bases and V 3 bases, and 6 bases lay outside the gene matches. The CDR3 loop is CASSSGTGPTNTGELFF. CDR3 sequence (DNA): TGTGCCAGCAGCTCCGGGACAGGGCCCACGAACACCGGGGAGCTGTTTTTT.

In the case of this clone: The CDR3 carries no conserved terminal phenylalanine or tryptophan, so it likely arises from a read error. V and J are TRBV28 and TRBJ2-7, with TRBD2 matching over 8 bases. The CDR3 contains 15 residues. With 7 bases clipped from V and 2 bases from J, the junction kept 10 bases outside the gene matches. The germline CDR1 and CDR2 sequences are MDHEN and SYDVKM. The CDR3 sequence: CASTPEAGVPYEQYL. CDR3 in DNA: TGTGCCAGCACCCCTGAAGCGGGAGTCCCCTACGAGCAGTACCTC.

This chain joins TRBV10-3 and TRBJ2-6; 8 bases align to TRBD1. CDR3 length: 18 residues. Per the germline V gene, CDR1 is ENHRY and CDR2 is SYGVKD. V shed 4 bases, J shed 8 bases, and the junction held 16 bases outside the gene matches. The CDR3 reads CAISGPDSITGGTNVLTF. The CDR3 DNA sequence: TGTGCCATCAGTGGGCCGGACAGTATCACAGGGGGGACCAACGTCCTGACTTTC.

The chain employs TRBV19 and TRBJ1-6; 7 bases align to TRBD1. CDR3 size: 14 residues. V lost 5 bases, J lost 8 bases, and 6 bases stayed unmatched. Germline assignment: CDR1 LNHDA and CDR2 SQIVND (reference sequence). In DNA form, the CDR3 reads TGTGCCAGTAGTGTCACAGGGGCCTATTCACCCCTCCACTTT. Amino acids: CASSVTGAYSPLHF.

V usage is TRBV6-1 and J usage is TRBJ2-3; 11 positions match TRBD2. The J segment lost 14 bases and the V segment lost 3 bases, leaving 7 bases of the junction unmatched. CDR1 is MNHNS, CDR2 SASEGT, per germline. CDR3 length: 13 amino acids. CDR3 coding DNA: TGTGCCAGCAGTGAGGTAGCGGGGGGGGAGCGGTATTTT. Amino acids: CASSEVAGGERYF.

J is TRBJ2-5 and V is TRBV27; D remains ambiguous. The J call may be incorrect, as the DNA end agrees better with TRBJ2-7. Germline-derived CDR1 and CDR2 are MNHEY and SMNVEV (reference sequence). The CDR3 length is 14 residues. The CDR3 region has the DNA TGTGCCAGCAGCCGACTCGGGTTCTCCTACGAGCAGTACTTC. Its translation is CASSRLGFSYEQYF.

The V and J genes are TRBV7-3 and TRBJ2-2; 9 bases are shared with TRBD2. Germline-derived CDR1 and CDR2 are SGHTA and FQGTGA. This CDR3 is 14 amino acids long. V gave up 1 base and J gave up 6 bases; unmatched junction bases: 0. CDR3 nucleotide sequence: TGTGCCAGCAGCTTAAAGCGGGAGGCCGGGGAGCTGTTTTTT. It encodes CASSLKREAGELFF.

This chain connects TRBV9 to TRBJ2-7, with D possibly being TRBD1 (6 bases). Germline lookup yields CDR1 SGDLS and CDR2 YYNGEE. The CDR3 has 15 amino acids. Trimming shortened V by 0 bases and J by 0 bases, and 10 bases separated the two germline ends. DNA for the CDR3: TGTGCCAGCAGCGTAGCGGGACACTCCTCCTACGAGCAGTACTTC. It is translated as CASSVAGHSSYEQYF.

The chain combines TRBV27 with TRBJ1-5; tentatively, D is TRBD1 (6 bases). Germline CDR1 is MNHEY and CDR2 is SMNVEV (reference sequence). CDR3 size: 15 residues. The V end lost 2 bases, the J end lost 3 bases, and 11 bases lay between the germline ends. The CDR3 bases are TGTGCCAGCAGTTTAGGCCAGGGGAACAATCAGCCCCAGCATTTT. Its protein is CASSLGQGNNQPQHF.

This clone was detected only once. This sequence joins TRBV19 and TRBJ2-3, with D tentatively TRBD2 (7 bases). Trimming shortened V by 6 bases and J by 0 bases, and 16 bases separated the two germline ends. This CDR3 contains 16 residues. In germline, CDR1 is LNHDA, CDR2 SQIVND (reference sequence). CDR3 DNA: TGTGCCAGTAGCCTACTGGGGGGGGCGAGCACAGATACGCAGTATTTT. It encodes CASSLLGGASTDTQYF.

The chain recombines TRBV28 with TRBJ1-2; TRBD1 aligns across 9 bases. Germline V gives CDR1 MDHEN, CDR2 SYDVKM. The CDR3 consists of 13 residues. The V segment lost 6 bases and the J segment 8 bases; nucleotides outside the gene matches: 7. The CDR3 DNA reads TGTGCCAGCAGCCCCGACAGGGGGGCGGGCTACACCTTC. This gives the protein CASSPDRGAGYTF.

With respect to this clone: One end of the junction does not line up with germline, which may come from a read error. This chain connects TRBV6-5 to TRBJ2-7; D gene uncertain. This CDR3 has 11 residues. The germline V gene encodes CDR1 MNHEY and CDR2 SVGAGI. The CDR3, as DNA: TGTGCCAGCAGCCGTGGTCTTGAGCAATACTTC. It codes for CASSRGLEQYF.

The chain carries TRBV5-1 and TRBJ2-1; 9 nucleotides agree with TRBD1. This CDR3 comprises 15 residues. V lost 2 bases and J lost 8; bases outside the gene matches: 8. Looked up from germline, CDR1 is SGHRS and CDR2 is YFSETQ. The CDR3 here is CASSFTGGGIDEQFF. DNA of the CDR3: TGCGCCAGCAGCTTTACAGGGGGCGGAATCGATGAGCAGTTCTTC.

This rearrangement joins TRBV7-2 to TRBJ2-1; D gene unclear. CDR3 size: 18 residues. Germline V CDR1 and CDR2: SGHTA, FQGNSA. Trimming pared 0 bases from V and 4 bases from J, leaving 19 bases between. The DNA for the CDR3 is TGTGCCAGCAGCTTAGCGGAGCGAGAAGAAATTATTTACAATGAGCAGTTCTTC. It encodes CASSLAEREEIIYNEQFF.

The DNA of the CDR3 is TGTGCCAGCAGCTTAGCCTCTGGACAGGGCTATGGCTACACCTTC. This codes for CASSLASGQGYGYTF. The gene calls are TRBV11-2 and TRBJ1-2; 8 bases agree with TRBD1. Germline V gene lookup returns CDR1 SGHAT and CDR2 FQNNGV. The CDR3 loop spans 15 amino acids. The trim removed 1 base at V and 4 bases at J, leaving 5 bases unmatched.

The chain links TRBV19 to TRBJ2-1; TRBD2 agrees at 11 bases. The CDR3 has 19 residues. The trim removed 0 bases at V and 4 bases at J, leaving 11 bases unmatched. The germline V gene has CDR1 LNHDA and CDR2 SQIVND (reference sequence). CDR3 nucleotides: TGTGCCAGTAGTATAGATTGGTCCCTACTAGCGGGGGATTACAATGAGCAGTTCTTC. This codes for CASSIDWSLLAGDYNEQFF.

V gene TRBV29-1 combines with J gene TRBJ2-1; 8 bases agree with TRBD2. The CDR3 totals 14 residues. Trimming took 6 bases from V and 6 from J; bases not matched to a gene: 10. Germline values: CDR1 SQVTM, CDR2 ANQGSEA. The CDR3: CSVAAGGVGNEQFF. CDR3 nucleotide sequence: TGCAGCGTCGCGGCGGGAGGTGTAGGCAATGAGCAGTTCTTC.